Listed below are T cell receptor beta chains from one sample, sequenced in a study of PD-1 blockade in classical Hodgkin lymphoma. Profiling relied on immunoSEQ multiplex PCR, and the TCRdb table lists in-frame clones only, not all of them. The table shows under 100,000 clones, with around 80% occurring only once. Material: peripheral blood mononuclear cells (PBMCs), obtained at baseline. Every receptor here comes from a human donor with classical Hodgkin lymphoma. CDR3s include the opening cysteine and the closing phenylalanine or tryptophan. D genes are given only for firm matches. Not all rows give a size; the values are once, few, many and, for expanded clones, a class.

TRBV28,NA,NA,TRBJ1-4,TGTGCCAGCAGTTTAGGATGGCAGATCGAAGAAAAACTGTTTTTT,CASSLGWQIEEKLFF
TRBV12-2,NA,few,TRBJ2-1,TGTGCAAGTCGCTTAGTCCCTGCGGGTTCCTACAATGAGCAGTTCTTC,CASRLVPAGSYNEQFF
TRBV6-5,NA,NA,TRBJ2-5,TGTGCCAGCAGTTACTCGAGGCCACACTCAGAATTCAAGCAGTACTTC,CASSYSRPHSEFKQYF
TRBV4-1,TRBD2,few,TRBJ2-1,TGCGCCAGCAGCCCAGCGTCTAGCGGGAGTTGGAATGAGCAGTTCTTC,CASSPASSGSWNEQFF
TRBV30,TRBD2,few,TRBJ2-5,TGTGCCTGGAGTGCAGCGGGAGGTACCCAGTACTTC,CAWSAAGGTQYF
TRBV10-2,NA,NA,TRBJ2-1,TGCGCCAGCAGTGACGCGCAGGGGATATACAATGAGCAGTTCTTC,CASSDAQGIYNEQFF
TRBV7-9,NA,NA,TRBJ2-2,TGTGCCAGCAGTACTACCGGGGAGCTGTTTTTT,CASSTTGELFF
TRBV5-5,NA,NA,TRBJ2-1,TGTGCCAGCAGTTCCGAAACCGGGTTCCTCTACAATGAGCAGTTCTTC,CASSSETGFLYNEQFF
TRBV6-5,NA,NA,TRBJ2-2,TGTGCCATCCGACGGGGGGCTGGCACCGGGGAGCTGTTTTTT,CAIRRGAGTGELFF
TRBV9,TRBD2,many,TRBJ2-7,TGTGCCAGCAGCCAGGGCGGGAGCGGGAGGGCCGGAGAGCAGTACTTC,CASSQGGSGRAGEQYF
TRBV10-3,NA,NA,TRBJ2-7,TGTGCCATCAGTCGGGCACTAGGGGATGGCGAGCAGTACTTC,CAISRALGDGEQYF
TRBV6-6,NA,NA,TRBJ2-7,TGTGCCAGCAGTTTGCTCGGATGGTACGAGCAGTACTTC,CASSLLGWYEQYF
TRBV6-1,TRBD1,once,TRBJ2-7,TGTGCCAGCAGTGAGTGGGGGACAGGGGCCCCCTACGAGCAGTACTTC,CASSEWGTGAPYEQYF
TRBV6-1,TRBD1,NA,TRBJ2-1,TGTGCCAGCAGCCTGGGACAGGGTAGGGATGAGCAGTTCTTC,CASSLGQGRDEQFF
TRBV4-2,TRBD1,NA,TRBJ1-4,TGTGCCAGCAGCCAAGTACAGGGGCCTAATGAAAAACTGTTTTTT,CASSQVQGPNEKLFF
TRBV29-1,TRBD1,NA,TRBJ2-5,TGCAGCGCAAGGACAGGAGAGACCCAGTACTTC,CSARTGETQYF
TRBV6-6,TRBD1,NA,TRBJ1-2,TGTGCCAGCAGTGCAGACAGGGGTTCTGGCTACACCTTC,CASSADRGSGYTF
TRBV19,TRBD1,NA,TRBJ1-1,TGTGCCAGTAGTCCCACTCGACAGGGTCACACTGAAGCTTTCTTT,CASSPTRQGHTEAFF
TRBV25-1,NA,NA,TRBJ1-6,TGTGCCAGCAGTGAATATGGGGGGGTAGGTTCACCCCTCCACTTT,CASSEYGGVGSPLHF
TRBV5-1,NA,once,TRBJ1-2,TGCGCCAGCAGCTTGGCCGGTGGGTCAGGCACTAACTATGGCTACACCTTC,CASSLAGGSGTNYGYTF
TRBV9,NA,once,TRBJ2-7,TGTGCCAGCAGCGTAGCTGGGGCCTCCTACGAGCAGTACTTC,CASSVAGASYEQYF
TRBV15,TRBD2,once,TRBJ2-7,TGTGCCACCAGCGCCAGAAGCGGGAGGCTCAACTACGAGCAGTACTTC,CATSARSGRLNYEQYF
TRBV5-1,TRBD1,NA,TRBJ1-5,TGCGCCAGCAGTCCCGGGACAGGGTCTCTTAATCAGCCCCAGCATTTT,CASSPGTGSLNQPQHF
TRBV7-8,TRBD1,many,TRBJ2-7,TGTGCCAGCAGCTCCATGGGGACAGCGACCCCCGAGCAGTACTTC,CASSSMGTATPEQYF
TRBV6-1,NA,NA,TRBJ2-4,TGTGCCAGCAGTGAAGACCTAGCCAAAAACATTCAGTACTTC,CASSEDLAKNIQYF
TRBV9,TRBD2,NA,TRBJ2-1,TGTGCCAGCAGCCTCGGACTAGCGGTATACAATGAGCAGTTCTTC,CASSLGLAVYNEQFF
TRBV21-1,NA,NA,TRBJ1-3,TGTGCCAGCAGCAAAAGGTTGCAGGGCCGCTCTGGAAACACCATATATTTT,CASSKRLQGRSGNTIYF
TRBV6-5,NA,NA,TRBJ1-1,TGTGCCAGCAGTTACGGAACAGGGAGGACTGAAGCTTTCTTT,CASSYGTGRTEAFF
TRBV7-2,NA,NA,TRBJ2-7,TGTGCCAGCAGCCCCTGGGACGGCTCCTACGAGCAGTACTTC,CASSPWDGSYEQYF
TRBV5-1,TRBD1,NA,TRBJ1-1,TGCGCCACCGGGACAGGGGCTGCGAACACTGAAGCTTTCTTT,CATGTGAANTEAFF
TRBV28,TRBD1,NA,TRBJ1-4,TGTGCCAGCAGGCCACAGGGGGCTGGAACTAATGAAAAACTGTTTTTT,CASRPQGAGTNEKLFF
TRBV7-9,NA,NA,TRBJ2-7,TGTGCCAGCAGCTCGCCCGTTTGGCCCTACGAGCAGTACTTC,CASSSPVWPYEQYF
TRBV5-6,NA,NA,TRBJ2-2,TGTGCCAGCAGCTTGGTTCCTAGGACAAAGGGGGAGCTGTTTTTT,CASSLVPRTKGELFF
TRBV30,NA,once,TRBJ1-4,TGTGCCTGGAACGGGGACGGAGCAACTAATGAAAAACTGTTTTTT,CAWNGDGATNEKLFF
TRBV18,TRBD1,NA,TRBJ2-5,TGTGCCAGCTCACCTTCGCAGGGGGCGGGAGAGACCCAGTACTTC,CASSPSQGAGETQYF
TRBV5-6,TRBD1,NA,TRBJ1-1,TGTGCCAGCAGCTGGGGGGGACAGAAGAACACTGAAGCTTTCTTT,CASSWGGQKNTEAFF
TRBV2,NA,NA,TRBJ2-5,TGTGCCAGCAGTGTGGACTCACCAGAGACCCAGTACTTC,CASSVDSPETQYF
TRBV5-1,NA,once,TRBJ2-1,TGCGCCAGCAGCTACCGGGCCTCCGCTGGGGATGAGCAGTTCTTC,CASSYRASAGDEQFF
TRBV7-3,NA,NA,TRBJ2-6,TGTGCCAGCAGCTTGAAGGCTCCGTTCTCTGGGGCCAACGTCCTGACTTTC,CASSLKAPFSGANVLTF
TRBV6-1,NA,NA,TRBJ2-2,TGTGCCAGCAGTGACGGGGGGGACAGGGTAGGACCCGGGGAGCTGTTTTTT,CASSDGGDRVGPGELFF
TRBV7-2,NA,NA,TRBJ2-5,TGTGCCAGCAGCACTAGTGAGACCCAGTACTTC,CASSTSETQYF
TRBV29-1,NA,NA,TRBJ1-2,TGCAGCGTTGAAGGGTCACAGGGTATTGGCTACACCTTC,CSVEGSQGIGYTF
TRBV10-3,NA,NA,TRBJ1-2,TGTGCCATCAGTGAGTCTGGTCAGGGTAGCTATGGCTACACCTTC,CAISESGQGSYGYTF
TRBV2,NA,once,TRBJ2-3,TGTGCCAGCATAACGGGTCCCCACAGGGATACGCAGTATTTT,CASITGPHRDTQYF
TRBV7-9,NA,once,TRBJ2-7,TGTGCCAGCAGCCGGCAGGGAGGCGAGCAGTACTTC,CASSRQGGEQYF
TRBV4-1,TRBD2,NA,TRBJ2-1,TGCGCCAGCAGCCACACTCGGACTAGCGGCTCCTACAATGAGCAGTTCTTC,CASSHTRTSGSYNEQFF
TRBV5-1,NA,NA,TRBJ2-5,TGCGCCAGCAGCTTGGGCGGGCAAGAGACCCAGTACTTC,CASSLGGQETQYF
TRBV27,TRBD2,NA,TRBJ2-3,TGTGCCAGCAGTTTATGGACTAGGGCAGATACGCAGTATTTT,CASSLWTRADTQYF
TRBV28,NA,NA,TRBJ1-1,TGTGCCAGCAGTTTATCCCCGAACACTGAAGCTTTCTTT,CASSLSPNTEAFF
TRBV19,NA,NA,TRBJ1-5,TGTGCCAGTAGTTTCCGGGGGGAGGGGAGAATGGCGGGTAATAGCAATCAGCCCCAGCATTTT,CASSFRGEGRMAGNSNQPQHF
TRBV10-3,TRBD1,few,TRBJ2-7,TGTGCCATCAGTGATTTCGGACAGGGCGACGAGCAGTACTTC,CAISDFGQGDEQYF
TRBV16,NA,few,TRBJ1-2,TGTGCCAGCAGCCAAGGGTGGGAGGATGGCTACACCTTC,CASSQGWEDGYTF
TRBV7-2,NA,NA,TRBJ1-2,TGTGCCAGCAGCTTGGACGATAACTATGGCTACACCTTC,CASSLDDNYGYTF
TRBV5-6,NA,NA,TRBJ1-1,TGTGCCAGCAGCCGTCCGAACACTGAAGCTTTCTTT,CASSRPNTEAFF